This T cell receptor (beta chain) was identified in a study of blood T cell repertoires in COVID-19. Original processing methods: Amplifying reference gene primers gave estimates of nucleated cell counts. Sequenced by immunoSEQ multiplex PCR; TCRdb stores in-frame clones only, minus some. Clone size and V and J calls were adopted from that table, with D and trimming inferred from the DNA. The sample includes about 320,000 clones, 70% to 90% of them seen just once. This CDR3 spans 14 amino acids. CDR1 is KGHSH, CDR2 LQKENI, per germline. Trimming removed 6 bases at V and 1 base at J, with 9 bases between.

The receptor comes from a human donor in a cohort sampled during active COVID-19. Sequenced input: peripheral blood. The chain uses TRBV18 and TRBJ2-2; D ambiguous. The CDR3 bases are TGTGCCAGCTCCCGTACAGAGAACACCGGGGAGCTGTTTTTT. It translates to CASSRTENTGELFF. Based on the CDR3 plus reference TRBV18 and TRBJ2-2, the full variable domain is NAGVMQNPRHLVRRRGQEARLRCSPMKGHSHVYWYRQLPEEGLKFMVYLQKENIIDESGMPKERFSAEFPKEGPSILRIQQVVRGDSAAYFCASSRTENTGELFFGEGSRLTVL.